This is a list of T cell receptor beta chains from one sample in a study of OX40 agonist ivuxolimab in advanced cancers. Clones were read by immunoSEQ multiplex PCR, and TCRdb kept only the in-frame ones, dropping some. The table has around 40,000 clones, 80% seen once. The sample consisted of CD4+ or CD8+ T cells sorted from blood, taken in a trial of the OX40 agonist ivuxolimab. The receptor set was obtained from an adult with an advanced solid tumor such as melanoma, head and neck, liver or kidney cancer. The CDR3 runs from the conserved cysteine through the conserved F or W. D genes are given only for firm matches. A row's size may be missing; if present it is once, few, many or a size class.

cdr3_aa cdr3_nt j_call v_call d_call clone_size
CARRDHEQYF TGTGCCAGAAGAGATCACGAGCAGTACTTC TRBJ2-7 TRBV27 NA once
CASSAGDSPAQPQHF TGTGCCAGCAGTGCAGGGGACAGTCCGGCTCAGCCCCAGCATTTT TRBJ1-5 TRBV6-1 TRBD1 once
CASSQGLRNSPLHF TGTGCCAGCTCCCAGGGGTTACGCAATTCACCCCTCCACTTT TRBJ1-6 TRBV7-3 NA NA
CASAGQGDYGYTF TGTGCCAGCGCGGGACAGGGAGACTATGGCTACACCTTC TRBJ1-2 TRBV6-5 TRBD1 few
CASSQDSRELYEQYF TGCGCCAGCAGCCAAGATAGTAGGGAACTCTACGAGCAGTACTTC TRBJ2-7 TRBV4-1 NA NA
CASSLDSGSSTDTQYF TGTGCCAGCAGCTTAGATTCGGGGTCGTCCACAGATACGCAGTATTTT TRBJ2-3 TRBV11-1 NA NA
CASSPRGQGGEQYF TGTGCCAGCTCACCCAGGGGACAGGGGGGCGAGCAGTACTTC TRBJ2-7 TRBV18 TRBD1 NA
CASSGLVNEQFF TGTGCCAGTTCGGGACTTGTCAATGAGCAGTTCTTC TRBJ2-1 TRBV19 NA NA
CASSPWSGEERLFF TGCGCCAGCAGCCCTTGGTCAGGGGAGGAGAGGCTGTTTTTT TRBJ1-4 TRBV5-1 NA few
CASSEGREVPNYEQYF TGTGCCAGCAGTGAAGGTAGGGAGGTCCCAAACTACGAGCAGTACTTC TRBJ2-7 TRBV25-1 NA few
CASSSNSATYEQYF TGCGCCAGCAGCAGCAATTCAGCCACCTACGAGCAGTACTTC TRBJ2-7 TRBV5-1 NA NA
CASRGIATNEKLFF TGCGCCAGCAGGGGGATTGCAACTAATGAAAAACTGTTTTTT TRBJ1-4 TRBV5-1 NA NA
CSVHIPGLAERSYNEQFF TGCAGCGTTCACATTCCGGGACTAGCCGAAAGATCCTACAATGAGCAGTTCTTC TRBJ2-1 TRBV29-1 TRBD2 NA
CASSREGQADNEQFF TGTGCCAGCAGCCGAGAGGGGCAGGCCGACAATGAGCAGTTCTTC TRBJ2-1 TRBV7-2 NA NA
CASSYDRLNNSPLHF TGTGCCAGCAGTTACGACAGACTAAATAATTCACCCCTCCACTTT TRBJ1-6 TRBV6-5 NA few
CASRFGTGSNYEQYF TGTGCCAGCAGGTTCGGGACAGGGTCGAACTACGAGCAGTACTTC TRBJ2-7 TRBV28 TRBD1 NA
CASRGPGANYNSPLHF TGTGCCAGCAGGGGGCCGGGGGCGAACTATAATTCACCCCTCCACTTT TRBJ1-6 TRBV28 NA NA
CASSRQGLNQPQHF TGTGCCAGCAGTCGACAGGGCCTCAATCAGCCCCAGCATTTT TRBJ1-5 TRBV6-5 TRBD1 NA
CASSLLSNTEAFF TGTGCCAGCAGCCTATTATCGAACACTGAAGCTTTCTTT TRBJ1-1 TRBV7-9 NA NA
CASRAVNTEAFF TGTGCCAGCAGGGCGGTGAACACTGAAGCTTTCTTT TRBJ1-1 TRBV2 NA NA
CASSLEEGQGGGYTF TGTGCCAGCAGCTTAGAAGAGGGACAGGGAGGAGGCTACACCTTC TRBJ1-2 TRBV7-9 TRBD1 NA
CASSSRRAGMRSPLHF TGTGCCAGCAGCTCGAGGAGGGCAGGGATGCGTTCACCCCTCCACTTT TRBJ1-6 TRBV5-4 NA NA
CASTTDGQPQHF TGTGCCAGCACGACCGATGGTCAGCCCCAGCATTTT TRBJ1-5 TRBV7-2 NA NA
CASSQSSTNEKLFF TGCGCCAGCAGCCAAAGTTCCACTAATGAAAAACTGTTTTTT TRBJ1-4 TRBV4-3 NA NA
CASSQEQGGREQYF TGCGCCAGCAGCCAAGAACAGGGTGGGCGCGAGCAGTACTTC TRBJ2-7 TRBV4-3 NA NA
CASSLRQGGTEAFF TGTGCCAGCAGCCTTCGACAGGGAGGCACTGAAGCTTTCTTT TRBJ1-1 TRBV11-1 TRBD1 once
CASSLRVELAGVSDTQYF TGTGCCAGCAGTTTAAGGGTCGAGCTAGCGGGTGTGTCAGATACGCAGTATTTT TRBJ2-3 TRBV27 TRBD2 NA
CASSLEGGTSGTYSYEQYF TGTGCCAGCAGCTTGGAGGGGGGGACTAGCGGGACATACTCCTACGAGCAGTACTTC TRBJ2-7 TRBV5-6 TRBD2 NA
CASSSAGNYNSPLHF TGTGCCAGCAGCAGCGCCGGGAATTATAATTCACCCCTCCACTTT TRBJ1-6 TRBV5-4 NA NA
CASSLVLAGGTGELFF TGTGCCAGCAGCTTAGTCCTAGCGGGCGGCACCGGGGAGCTGTTTTTT TRBJ2-2 TRBV5-6 TRBD2 once
CASSPTGGGYTF TGTGCCAGCAGCCCGACAGGGGGTGGCTACACCTTC TRBJ1-2 TRBV7-3 TRBD1 NA
CASSRTGEGGEQYF TGTGCCAGCAGCCGTACAGGGGAAGGAGGAGAGCAGTACTTC TRBJ2-7 TRBV5-4 TRBD1 NA
CASSFQRGNTQYF TGTGCCAGCAGCTTTCAGAGGGGAAATACGCAGTATTTT TRBJ2-3 TRBV7-2 NA NA
CASSQDTSQETQYF TGTGCCAGCTCACAGGACACCTCACAAGAGACCCAGTACTTC TRBJ2-5 TRBV18 NA NA
CASSPPVRGQETQYF TGTGCCAGCTCACCACCGGTACGGGGTCAAGAGACCCAGTACTTC TRBJ2-5 TRBV18 NA NA
CASSIRGRGRRVRTGELFF TGTGCCAGTAGTATAAGGGGCAGGGGGCGCCGAGTAAGGACCGGGGAGCTGTTTTTT TRBJ2-2 TRBV19 TRBD1 NA
CASSQGTGDEKLFF TGCGCCAGCAGCCAAGGGACAGGGGATGAAAAACTGTTTTTT TRBJ1-4 TRBV4-3 TRBD1 NA
CSVFPTNTEAFF TGCAGCGTTTTTCCCACAAACACTGAAGCTTTCTTT TRBJ1-1 TRBV29-1 NA NA
CASSQERGEKDYGYTF TGCGCCAGCAGCCAAGAAAGGGGAGAGAAGGACTATGGCTACACCTTC TRBJ1-2 TRBV4-3 NA NA
CASSREEDSAFNYGYTF TGTGCCAGTAGTAGGGAAGAAGACAGCGCGTTTAACTATGGCTACACCTTC TRBJ1-2 TRBV19 NA NA
CASSVDRGGAGELFF TGCGCCAGCAGCGTTGACAGGGGAGGGGCCGGGGAGCTGTTTTTT TRBJ2-2 TRBV5-1 NA NA
CAGWSGGSTDTQYF TGTGCCGGCTGGTCGGGCGGCAGCACAGATACGCAGTATTTT TRBJ2-3 TRBV5-4 NA NA
CASSLVPGAQGEQYF TGCGCCAGCAGCTTGGTCCCGGGGGCGCAAGGCGAGCAGTACTTC TRBJ2-7 TRBV5-1 NA once
CASRAGTGGNGYTF TGTGCCAGCAGAGCAGGGACAGGGGGCAATGGCTACACCTTC TRBJ1-2 TRBV2 TRBD1 NA
CASSHRRGTLYGYTF TGTGCCAGCAGTCACCGGCGCGGGACCCTCTATGGCTACACCTTC TRBJ1-2 TRBV28 NA NA
CASSFLGQTFNYGYTF TGTGCCAGCAGCTTCCTAGGACAGACATTTAACTATGGCTACACCTTC TRBJ1-2 TRBV7-9 NA NA
CASIESTGGLETQYF TGCGCCAGCATCGAGTCTACAGGGGGGTTGGAGACCCAGTACTTC TRBJ2-5 TRBV5-1 TRBD1 NA
CAISERDRGDGYTF TGTGCCATCAGTGAGCGCGACAGGGGGGACGGCTACACCTTC TRBJ1-2 TRBV10-3 TRBD1 NA
CASSLVGTSASDTQYF TGCGCCAGCAGCTTGGTTGGGACTAGCGCTTCAGATACGCAGTATTTT TRBJ2-3 TRBV5-1 TRBD2 NA
CASSQDGQINQPQHF TGCGCCAGCAGCCAAGACGGACAGATCAATCAGCCCCAGCATTTT TRBJ1-5 TRBV4-1 NA few
CASKRLAGNEQFF TGTGCCAGCAAAAGACTAGCGGGCAATGAGCAGTTCTTC TRBJ2-1 TRBV6-5 TRBD2 NA
CASSLVLRNTGELFF TGTGCCAGCAGCTTAGTCCTTAGGAACACCGGGGAGCTGTTTTTT TRBJ2-2 TRBV7-2 NA NA
CASSSRQFTEAFF TGTGCCAGCAGCTCCAGACAGTTCACTGAAGCTTTCTTT TRBJ1-1 TRBV7-2 NA few